This T cell receptor beta chain was identified during a study of T cells in Graves' hyperthyroidism and ophthalmopathy. Findings of the study overall: Within blood appeared most thyroid clonotypes that had expanded above 0.001.

The CDR3 contains 16 residues. The V and J ends lost 4 bases and 0 bases respectively, with 15 bases between them. Per the germline V gene, CDR1 is SGHAT and CDR2 is FQDESV (reference sequence). Patients showing uncontrolled infection, other autoimmune disease, pregnancy or lactation were ineligible. In making diagnoses, clinical symptoms, serum thyroxine and TRAb, thyroid ultrasound and orbital computed tomography were all used. The source material, RNA transcripts, was used to amplify TCR beta CDR3 regions. TCR CDR3 underwent first-round RT-PCR with the HTBI primer set. TCRdb called the multiplex PCR reads again in MiXCR, with one record for every CDR3 protein. The table lists 550,000 to 800,000 distinct CDR3 sequences, roughly 15% of them singletons. This clonotype has a handful of counts. Its cognate antigen is unknown.

Sequencing was done on a sample of blood. V gene TRBV11-1 combines with J gene TRBJ1-2, with D hard to call. The origin of this receptor is a man aged 18 to 30 with Graves' hyperthyroidism. The CDR3 region is CASSSPWTQTNYGYTF. The CDR3, as DNA: TGTGCCAGCAGCTCACCTTGGACGCAGACTAACTATGGCTACACCTTC.